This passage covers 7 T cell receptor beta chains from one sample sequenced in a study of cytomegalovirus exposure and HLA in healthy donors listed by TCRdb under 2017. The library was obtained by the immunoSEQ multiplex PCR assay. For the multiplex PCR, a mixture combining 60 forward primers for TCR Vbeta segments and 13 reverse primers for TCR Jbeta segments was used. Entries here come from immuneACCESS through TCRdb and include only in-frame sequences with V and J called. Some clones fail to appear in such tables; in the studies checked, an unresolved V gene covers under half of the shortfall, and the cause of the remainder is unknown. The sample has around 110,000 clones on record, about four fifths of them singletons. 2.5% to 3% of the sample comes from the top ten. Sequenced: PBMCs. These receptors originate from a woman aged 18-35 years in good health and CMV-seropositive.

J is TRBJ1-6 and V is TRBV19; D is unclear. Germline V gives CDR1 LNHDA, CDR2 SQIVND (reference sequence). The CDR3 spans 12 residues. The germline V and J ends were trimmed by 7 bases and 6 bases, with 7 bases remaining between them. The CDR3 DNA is TGTGCCAGTACTTCCAGTAATTCACCCCTCCACTTT. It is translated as CASTSSNSPLHF.

DNA of the CDR3: TGTGCCAGCACCATCCTCCGGGACTTTGGGGTCGAGCAGTACTTC. This gives the protein CASTILRDFGVEQYF. The chain couples TRBV7-2 to TRBJ2-7; D is possibly TRBD2 (6 bases). Germline assignment: CDR1 SGHTA and CDR2 FQGNSA. This CDR3 comprises 15 residues. V was shortened by 7 bases and J by 6 bases, with 22 bases between the two germline ends.

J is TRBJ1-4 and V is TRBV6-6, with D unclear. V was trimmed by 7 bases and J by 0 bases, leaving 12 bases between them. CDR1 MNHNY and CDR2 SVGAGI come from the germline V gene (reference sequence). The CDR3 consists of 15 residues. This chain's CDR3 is CASTPPGATNEKLFF. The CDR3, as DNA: TGTGCCAGCACCCCACCCGGGGCAACTAATGAAAAACTGTTTTTT.

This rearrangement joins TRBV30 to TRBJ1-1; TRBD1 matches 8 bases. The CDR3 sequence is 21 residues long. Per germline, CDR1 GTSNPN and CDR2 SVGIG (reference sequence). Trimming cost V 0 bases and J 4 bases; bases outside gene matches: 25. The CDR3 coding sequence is TGTGCCTGGAGTGTACAGTCTATCCGGACAGGGATACCCCAGAAGACCACTGAAGCTTTCTTT. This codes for CAWSVQSIRTGIPQKTTEAFF.

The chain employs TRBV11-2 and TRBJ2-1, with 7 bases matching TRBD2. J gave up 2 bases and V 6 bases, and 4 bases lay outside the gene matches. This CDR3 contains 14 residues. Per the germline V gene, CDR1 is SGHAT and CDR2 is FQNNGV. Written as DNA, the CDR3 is TGTGCCAGCAGAGGGAGGGGTCCCTACAATGAGCAGTTCTTC. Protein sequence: CASRGRGPYNEQFF.

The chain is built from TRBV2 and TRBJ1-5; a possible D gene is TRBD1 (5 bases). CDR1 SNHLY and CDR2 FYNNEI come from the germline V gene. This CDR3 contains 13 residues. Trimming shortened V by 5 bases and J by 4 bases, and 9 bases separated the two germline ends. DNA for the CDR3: TGTGCCAGCAGTCCGGAGGGGAATCAGCCCCAGCATTTT. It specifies CASSPEGNQPQHF.

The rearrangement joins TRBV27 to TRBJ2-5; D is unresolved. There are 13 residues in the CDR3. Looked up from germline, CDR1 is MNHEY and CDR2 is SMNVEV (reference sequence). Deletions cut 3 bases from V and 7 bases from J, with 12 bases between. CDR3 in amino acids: CASSFSGSGTQYF. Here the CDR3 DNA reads TGTGCCAGCAGTTTTTCCGGGTCGGGGACCCAGTACTTC.